This is a list of T cell receptor beta chains from one sample in a study of cytomegalovirus exposure and HLA in healthy donors. Generated by immunoSEQ multiplex PCR, the TCRdb table keeps only in-frame clones and is missing some. Of over 110,000 clones detected, less than 85% appear once; the ten largest clones hold 8.8%. Specimen: PBMCs. All receptors derive from a woman aged 45-60 years in good health and CMV-seropositive. Both conserved end residues are part of each CDR3. D genes are given only for firm matches. The size of a clone is reported for some rows only, either as once, few or many, or as a class for expanded clones.

D	J	size	V	CDR3	DNA
TRBD1	TRBJ2-3	-	TRBV5-4	CASSQRQGKDSDTQYF	TGTGCCAGCAGCCAAAGACAGGGAAAGGACTCAGATACGCAGTATTTT
TRBD1	TRBJ1-1	-	TRBV9	CASSVVGQGTTEAFF	TGTGCCAGCAGCGTAGTCGGACAGGGGACCACTGAAGCTTTCTTT
TRBD1	TRBJ2-7	-	TRBV2	CASSWTGGPNEQYF	TGTGCCAGCAGTTGGACAGGAGGCCCCAACGAGCAGTACTTC
-	TRBJ2-7	-	TRBV6-1	CASSDTRGYEQYF	TGTGCCAGCAGTGATACTCGGGGGTACGAGCAGTACTTC
-	TRBJ1-5	few	TRBV5-6	CASTSLKGNQPQHF	TGTGCCAGCACCTCACTGAAAGGCAATCAGCCCCAGCATTTT
TRBD1	TRBJ1-4	-	TRBV7-2	CASSFRQGVDEKLFF	TGTGCCAGCAGCTTTCGACAGGGGGTGGATGAAAAACTGTTTTTT
TRBD1	TRBJ2-5	-	TRBV30	CAWRRGTGVQETQYF	TGTGCCTGGCGCAGAGGGACAGGGGTCCAAGAGACCCAGTACTTC
-	TRBJ1-1	-	TRBV28	CASSYQQQVISEAFF	TGTGCCAGCAGTTATCAACAACAGGTAATCTCTGAAGCTTTCTTT
-	TRBJ1-1	-	TRBV28	CATDPIRGEWLAFF	TGTGCCACGGATCCTATAAGGGGTGAGTGGTTGGCTTTCTTT
TRBD1	TRBJ1-2	-	TRBV15	CATSGTGYNGYTF	TGTGCCACCTCCGGGACAGGGTACAATGGCTACACCTTC
-	TRBJ2-5	-	TRBV11-1	CASSLRPGLLPGTQYF	TGTGCCAGCAGCTTGAGGCCGGGACTCCTTCCCGGGACCCAGTACTTC
-	TRBJ2-2	-	TRBV5-4	CASSLDPDYTGELFF	TGTGCCAGCAGCTTGGATCCAGACTACACCGGGGAGCTGTTTTTT
TRBD2	TRBJ2-7	-	TRBV2	CASSWDYSYEQYF	TGTGCCAGCAGTTGGGACTACTCCTACGAGCAGTACTTC
-	TRBJ1-1	once	TRBV6-5	CASSLTTGSRTGAFF	TGTGCCAGCAGTTTGACCACAGGGAGTAGGACTGGAGCTTTCTTT
TRBD1	TRBJ1-6	-	TRBV28	CASSLQGADNSPLHF	TGTGCCAGCAGTCTTCAGGGGGCCGATAATTCACCCCTCCACTTT
TRBD1	TRBJ2-7	once	TRBV15	CATSRDGIGDRGTAEQYF	TGTGCCACCAGCAGAGATGGGATCGGGGACAGGGGAACTGCCGAGCAGTACTTC
TRBD1	TRBJ2-3	-	TRBV18	CASSPPGQGVADTQYF	TGTGCCAGCTCACCACCGGGACAGGGGGTTGCAGATACGCAGTATTTT
TRBD1	TRBJ1-4	-	TRBV27	CASSRGTGGSEEKLFF	TGTGCCAGCAGCCGGGGGACAGGGGGGAGTGAGGAAAAACTGTTTTTT
TRBD1	TRBJ2-7	-	TRBV6-5	CASRGTGDSDEQYF	TGTGCCAGCAGGGGGACAGGGGACAGTGACGAGCAGTACTTC
TRBD1	TRBJ2-7	-	TRBV29-1	CSVSRTGAYEQYF	TGCAGCGTTTCCCGAACAGGGGCCTACGAGCAGTACTTC
TRBD1	TRBJ1-4	-	TRBV5-5	CASRIDRGQEKLFF	TGTGCCAGCAGAATCGACAGGGGGCAGGAAAAACTGTTTTTT
-	TRBJ2-3	once	TRBV4-3	CASSQARGTDTQYF	TGCGCCAGCAGCCAAGCCCGTGGCACAGATACGCAGTATTTT
TRBD2	TRBJ2-1	-	TRBV6-1	CASGASGGYNEQFF	TGTGCCAGTGGAGCTAGCGGGGGATACAATGAGCAGTTCTTC
TRBD1	TRBJ1-6	-	TRBV6-1	CASSPGQMNSPLHF	TGTGCCAGCAGCCCGGGACAGATGAATTCACCCCTCCACTTT
TRBD1	TRBJ1-2	-	TRBV4-3	CASSQFGQGIYGYTF	TGCGCCAGCAGCCAATTCGGACAGGGCATCTATGGCTACACCTTC
-	TRBJ1-1	-	TRBV21-1	CASSTNRQGSWTTEAFF	TGTGCCAGCAGCACAAACCGACAGGGCTCCTGGACCACTGAAGCTTTCTTT
-	TRBJ1-2	-	TRBV9	CASSVAGKGVYGYTF	TGTGCCAGCAGCGTAGCGGGGAAGGGAGTCTATGGCTACACCTTC
TRBD1	TRBJ2-7	-	TRBV5-1	CASSLEVTGVHEQYF	TGCGCCAGCAGCTTGGAGGTGACAGGGGTTCACGAGCAGTACTTC
TRBD1	TRBJ1-3	-	TRBV9	CASSAKTGLWGNTIYF	TGTGCCAGCAGCGCTAAGACAGGGTTGTGGGGAAACACCATATATTTT
-	TRBJ2-5	few	TRBV6-1	CASSEVGAPGWETQYF	TGTGCCAGCAGTGAAGTTGGGGCTCCGGGTTGGGAGACCCAGTACTTC
-	TRBJ1-3	-	TRBV10-3	CAISESSVGNTIYF	TGTGCCATCAGTGAGTCGTCAGTCGGAAACACCATATATTTT
-	TRBJ2-2	-	TRBV7-2	CASSLPSTGELFF	TGTGCCAGCAGTCTTCCCAGCACCGGGGAGCTGTTTTTT
-	TRBJ1-2	-	TRBV4-3	CASSQVTGTYGYTF	TGCGCCAGCAGCCAAGTGACAGGAACCTATGGCTACACCTTC
TRBD1	TRBJ1-6	-	TRBV28	CASSRDSSSYNSPLHF	TGTGCCAGCAGTCGGGACAGTTCCTCCTATAATTCACCCCTCCACTTT
TRBD1	TRBJ1-2	-	TRBV5-1	CASSLAIGTVPYGYTF	TGCGCCAGCAGCTTGGCCATCGGGACAGTCCCTTATGGCTACACCTTC
-	TRBJ2-3	-	TRBV6-5	CASSYPGADTQYF	TGTGCCAGCAGTTACCCAGGGGCAGATACGCAGTATTTT
TRBD1	TRBJ1-5	-	TRBV19	CASSMGQGAWSNQPQHF	TGTGCCAGTAGTATGGGACAGGGGGCGTGGAGCAATCAGCCCCAGCATTTT
-	TRBJ1-1	-	TRBV7-2	CASSARDRPGGTEAFF	TGTGCCAGCAGCGCTCGGGATCGGCCCGGGGGCACTGAAGCTTTCTTT
TRBD1	TRBJ2-3	-	TRBV5-6	CASSGQGATDTQYF	TGTGCCAGCAGTGGGCAGGGGGCGACAGATACGCAGTATTTT
-	TRBJ2-5	few	TRBV5-1	CASSLGYSSTAKETQYF	TGCGCCAGCAGCTTGGGATACTCGTCAACCGCTAAAGAGACCCAGTACTTC
TRBD2	TRBJ2-6	once	TRBV9	CASSVAGGSGANVLTF	TGTGCCAGCAGCGTAGCGGGAGGGTCTGGGGCCAACGTCCTGACTTTC
TRBD1	TRBJ2-1	-	TRBV4-2	CASSQGTGTYNEQFF	TGTGCCAGCAGCCAGGGGACAGGTACCTACAATGAGCAGTTCTTC
-	TRBJ1-5	-	TRBV27	CASGFGDSNQPQHF	TGTGCCAGCGGGTTCGGAGATAGCAATCAGCCCCAGCATTTT
TRBD1	TRBJ1-5	-	TRBV9	CASSVGHRDRGDQPQHF	TGTGCCAGCAGCGTAGGTCACCGGGACAGGGGCGATCAGCCCCAGCATTTT